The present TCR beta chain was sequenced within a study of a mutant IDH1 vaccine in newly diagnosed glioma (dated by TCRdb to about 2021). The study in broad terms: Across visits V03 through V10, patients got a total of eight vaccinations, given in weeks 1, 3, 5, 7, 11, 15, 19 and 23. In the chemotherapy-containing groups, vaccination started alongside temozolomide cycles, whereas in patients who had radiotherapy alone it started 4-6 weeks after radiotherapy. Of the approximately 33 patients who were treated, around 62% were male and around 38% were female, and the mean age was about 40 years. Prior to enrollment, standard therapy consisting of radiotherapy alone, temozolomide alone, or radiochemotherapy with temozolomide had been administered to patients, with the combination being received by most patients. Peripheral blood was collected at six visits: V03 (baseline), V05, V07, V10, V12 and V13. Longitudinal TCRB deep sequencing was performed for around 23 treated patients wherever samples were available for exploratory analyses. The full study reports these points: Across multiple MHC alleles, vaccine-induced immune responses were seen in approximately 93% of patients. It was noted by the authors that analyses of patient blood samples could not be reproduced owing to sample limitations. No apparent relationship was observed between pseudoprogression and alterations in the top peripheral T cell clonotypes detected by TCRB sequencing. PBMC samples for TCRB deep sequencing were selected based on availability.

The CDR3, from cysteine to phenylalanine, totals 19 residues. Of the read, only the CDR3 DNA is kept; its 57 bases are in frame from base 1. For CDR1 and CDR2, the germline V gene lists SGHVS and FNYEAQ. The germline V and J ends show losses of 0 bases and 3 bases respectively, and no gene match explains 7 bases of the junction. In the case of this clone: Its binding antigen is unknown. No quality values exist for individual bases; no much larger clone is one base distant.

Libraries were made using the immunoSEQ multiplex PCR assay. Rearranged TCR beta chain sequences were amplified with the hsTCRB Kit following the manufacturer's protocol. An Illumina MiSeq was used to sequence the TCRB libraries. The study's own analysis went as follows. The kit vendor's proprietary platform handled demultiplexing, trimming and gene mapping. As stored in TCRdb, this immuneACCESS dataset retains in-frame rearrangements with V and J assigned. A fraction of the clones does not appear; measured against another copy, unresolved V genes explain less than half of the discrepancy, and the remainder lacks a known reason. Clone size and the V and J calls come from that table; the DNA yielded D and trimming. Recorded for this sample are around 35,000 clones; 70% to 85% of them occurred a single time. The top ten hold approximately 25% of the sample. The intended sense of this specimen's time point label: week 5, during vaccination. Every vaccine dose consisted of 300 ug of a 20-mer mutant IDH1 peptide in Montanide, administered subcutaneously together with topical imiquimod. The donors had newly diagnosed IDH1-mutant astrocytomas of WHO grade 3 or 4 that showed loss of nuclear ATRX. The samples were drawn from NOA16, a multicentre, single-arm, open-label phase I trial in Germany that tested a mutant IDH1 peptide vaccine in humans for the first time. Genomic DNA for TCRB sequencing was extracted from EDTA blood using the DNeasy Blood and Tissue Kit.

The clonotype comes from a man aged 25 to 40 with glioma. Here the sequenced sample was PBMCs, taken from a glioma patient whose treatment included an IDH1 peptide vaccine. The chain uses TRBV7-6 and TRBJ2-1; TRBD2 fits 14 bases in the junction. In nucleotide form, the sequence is TGTGCCAGCAGCTTAGCGCGACTAGCGGGAGGGCCTAACTACAATGAGCAGTTCTTC. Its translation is CASSLARLAGGPNYNEQFF.